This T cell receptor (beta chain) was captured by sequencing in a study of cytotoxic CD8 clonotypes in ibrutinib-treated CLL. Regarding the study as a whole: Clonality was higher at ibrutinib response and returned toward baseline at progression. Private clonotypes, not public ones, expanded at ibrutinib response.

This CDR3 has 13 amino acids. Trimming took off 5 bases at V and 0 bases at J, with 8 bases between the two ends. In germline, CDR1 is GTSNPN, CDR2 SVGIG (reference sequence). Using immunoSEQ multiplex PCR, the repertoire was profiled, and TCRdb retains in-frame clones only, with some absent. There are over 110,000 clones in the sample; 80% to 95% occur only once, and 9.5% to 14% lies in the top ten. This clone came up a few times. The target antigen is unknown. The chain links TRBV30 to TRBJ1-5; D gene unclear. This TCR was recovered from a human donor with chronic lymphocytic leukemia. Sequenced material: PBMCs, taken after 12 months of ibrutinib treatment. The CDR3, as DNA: TGTGCCTGGGGACTGAGTAGCAATCAGCCCCAGCATTTT. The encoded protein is CAWGLSSNQPQHF.